The clone carrying this T cell receptor (beta chain) has only a few counts. At one of its ends the junction is not consistent with the germline gene, which may arise from a read error. The record originates from a study of blood T cell repertoires in COVID-19. Germline CDR1 is SGHRS and CDR2 is YFSETQ. The CDR3 sequence is 15 residues long. Study processing details: Reference gene primer amplification in the assay estimated nucleated cell counts. Produced via immunoSEQ multiplex PCR; TCRdb's table is partial and in-frame only. V and J calls and clone size are copied from that table; D and trimming were computed from the DNA. Of some 260,000 clones listed, approximately 86% are singletons. Those enrolled, adults aged roughly 18 to 89 years, came from around 25 US areas. Participants' own reports of clinical history determined their cohort assignment.

The J gene is TRBJ1-2, the V gene TRBV5-1; D might be TRBD1 (6 bases). The source material was PBMCs or T cells enriched from blood (not recorded which). This clonotype was sampled from a woman aged 25-40 years with acute COVID-19. The CDR3: CARSAEGGTNYGYTF. CDR3 DNA: TGCGCCCGCAGCGCCGAGGGGGGGACTAACTATGGCTACACCTTC.